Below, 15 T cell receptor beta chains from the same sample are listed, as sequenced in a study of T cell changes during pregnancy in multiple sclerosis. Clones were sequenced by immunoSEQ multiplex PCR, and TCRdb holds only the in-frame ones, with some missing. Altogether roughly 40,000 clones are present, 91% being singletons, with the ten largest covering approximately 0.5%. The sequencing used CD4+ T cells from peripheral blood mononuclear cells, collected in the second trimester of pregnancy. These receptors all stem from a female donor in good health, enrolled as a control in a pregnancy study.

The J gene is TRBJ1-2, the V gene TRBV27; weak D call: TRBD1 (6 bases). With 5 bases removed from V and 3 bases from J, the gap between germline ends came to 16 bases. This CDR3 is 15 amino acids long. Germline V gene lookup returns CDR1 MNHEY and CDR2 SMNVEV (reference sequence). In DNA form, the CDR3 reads TGTGCCAGCAGTGCCAACAGGGACGGGGACTATGGCTACACCTTC. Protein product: CASSANRDGDYGYTF.

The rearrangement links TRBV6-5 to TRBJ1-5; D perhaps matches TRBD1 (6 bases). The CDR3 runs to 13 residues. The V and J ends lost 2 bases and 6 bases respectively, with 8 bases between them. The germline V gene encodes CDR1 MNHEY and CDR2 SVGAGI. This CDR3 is CASSYEGVQPQHF. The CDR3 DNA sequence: TGTGCCAGCAGTTACGAGGGGGTTCAGCCCCAGCATTTT.

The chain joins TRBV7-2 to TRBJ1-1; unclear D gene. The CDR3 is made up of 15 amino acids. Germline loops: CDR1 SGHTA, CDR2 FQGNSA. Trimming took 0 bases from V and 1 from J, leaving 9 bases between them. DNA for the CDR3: TGTGCCAGCAGCTTAGCATGGGCGGGGAACACTGAAGCTTTCTTT. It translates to CASSLAWAGNTEAFF.

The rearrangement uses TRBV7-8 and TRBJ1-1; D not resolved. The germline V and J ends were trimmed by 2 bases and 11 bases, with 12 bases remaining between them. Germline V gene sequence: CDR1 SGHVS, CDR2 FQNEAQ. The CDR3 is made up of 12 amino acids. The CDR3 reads CASSLSAGMAFF. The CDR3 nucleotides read TGTGCCAGCAGCTTATCCGCCGGGATGGCTTTCTTT.

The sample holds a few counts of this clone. The CDR3 is CASRISGRATGELFF. The DNA for the CDR3 is TGTGCCAGTAGGATAAGCGGGAGGGCCACCGGGGAGCTGTTTTTT. The V and J genes are TRBV19 and TRBJ2-2, with 10 bases fitting TRBD2. The CDR3 totals 15 residues. V dropped 6 bases and J dropped 4; count of bases not matched to a gene: 5. Germline V gene lookup returns CDR1 LNHDA and CDR2 SQIVND (reference sequence).

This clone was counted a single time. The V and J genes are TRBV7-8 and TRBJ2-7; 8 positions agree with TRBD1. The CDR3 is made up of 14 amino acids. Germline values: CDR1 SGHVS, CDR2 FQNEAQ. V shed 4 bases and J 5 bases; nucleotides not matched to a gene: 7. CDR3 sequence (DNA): TGTGCCAGCAGCTGGAGGGACAGGAGGAACGAGCAGTACTTC. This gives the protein CASSWRDRRNEQYF.

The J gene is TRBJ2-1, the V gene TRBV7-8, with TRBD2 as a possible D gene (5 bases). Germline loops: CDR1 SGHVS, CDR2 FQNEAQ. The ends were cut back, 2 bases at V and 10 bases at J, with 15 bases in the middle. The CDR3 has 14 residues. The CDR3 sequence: CASSLPTKREEQFF. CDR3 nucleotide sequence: TGTGCCAGCAGCTTACCAACGAAGAGGGAGGAGCAGTTCTTC.

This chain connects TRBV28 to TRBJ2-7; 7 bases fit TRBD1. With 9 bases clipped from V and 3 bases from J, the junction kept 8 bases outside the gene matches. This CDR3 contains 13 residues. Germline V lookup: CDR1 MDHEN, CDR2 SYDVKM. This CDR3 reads CASREQGNYEQYF. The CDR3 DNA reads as TGTGCCAGTAGAGAACAGGGGAACTACGAGCAGTACTTC.

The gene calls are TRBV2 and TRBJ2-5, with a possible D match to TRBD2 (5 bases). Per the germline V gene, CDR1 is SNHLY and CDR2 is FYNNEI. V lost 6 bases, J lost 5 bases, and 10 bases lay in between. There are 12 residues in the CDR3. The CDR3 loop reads CASRLVWETQYF. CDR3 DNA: TGTGCCAGCAGACTAGTGTGGGAGACCCAGTACTTC.

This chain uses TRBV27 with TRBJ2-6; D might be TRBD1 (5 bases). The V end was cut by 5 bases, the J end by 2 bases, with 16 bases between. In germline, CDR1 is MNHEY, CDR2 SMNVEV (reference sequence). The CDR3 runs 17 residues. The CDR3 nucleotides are TGTGCCAGCAGTCCTTTTTATCCAGGGACTGGGGCCAACGTCCTGACTTTC. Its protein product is CASSPFYPGTGANVLTF.

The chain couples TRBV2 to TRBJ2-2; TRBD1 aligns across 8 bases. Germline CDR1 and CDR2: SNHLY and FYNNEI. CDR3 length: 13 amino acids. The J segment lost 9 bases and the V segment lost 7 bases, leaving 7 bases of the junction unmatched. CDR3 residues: CASTLDRARELFF. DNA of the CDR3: TGTGCCAGCACCTTGGACAGGGCCAGGGAGCTGTTTTTT.

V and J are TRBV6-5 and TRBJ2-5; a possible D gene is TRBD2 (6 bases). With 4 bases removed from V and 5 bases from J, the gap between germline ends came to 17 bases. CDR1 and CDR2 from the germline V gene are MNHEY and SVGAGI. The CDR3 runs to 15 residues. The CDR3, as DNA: TGTGCCAGCAGTTCCAGGAGGGTGGGGATGGAGACCCAGTACTTC. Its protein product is CASSSRRVGMETQYF.

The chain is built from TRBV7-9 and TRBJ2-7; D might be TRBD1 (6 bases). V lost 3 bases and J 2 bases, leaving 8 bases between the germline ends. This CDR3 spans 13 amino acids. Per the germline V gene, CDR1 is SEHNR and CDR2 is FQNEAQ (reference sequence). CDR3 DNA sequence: TGTGCCAGCAGCTTCGCAGGGGCCTACGAGCAGTACTTC. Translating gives CASSFAGAYEQYF.

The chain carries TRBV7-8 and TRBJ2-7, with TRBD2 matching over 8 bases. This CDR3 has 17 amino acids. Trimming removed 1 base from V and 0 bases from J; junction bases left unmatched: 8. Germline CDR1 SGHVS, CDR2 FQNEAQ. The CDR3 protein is CASSLGVLLAGSYEQYF. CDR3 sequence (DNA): TGTGCCAGCAGCTTAGGGGTTTTGCTAGCGGGCTCCTACGAGCAGTACTTC. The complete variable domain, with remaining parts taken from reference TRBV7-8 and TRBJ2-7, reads GAGVSQSPRYKVAKRGQDVALRCDPISGHVSLFWYQQALGQGPEFLTYFQNEAQLDKSGLPSDRFFAERPEGSVSTLKIQRTQQEDSAVYLCASSLGVLLAGSYEQYFGPGTRLTVT.

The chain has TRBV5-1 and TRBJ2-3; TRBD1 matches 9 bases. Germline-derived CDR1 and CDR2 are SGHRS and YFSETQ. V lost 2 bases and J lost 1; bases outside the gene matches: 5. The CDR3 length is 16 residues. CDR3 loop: CASSFGRTGGTDTQYF. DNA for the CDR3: TGCGCCAGCAGCTTTGGCAGGACAGGGGGCACAGATACGCAGTATTTT.